The 21 T cell receptor beta chains presented below share a single source sample, sequenced in a study of cytomegalovirus exposure and HLA in healthy donors. Profiled with immunoSEQ multiplex PCR; TCRdb holds only in-frame clones, not every one. The table shows more than 200,000 clones, with about 90% occurring only once. The sample consisted of PBMCs. These receptors were collected from a woman in her 30s in good health and CMV-seronegative.

V is TRBV27 and J is TRBJ2-3, with D maybe TRBD2 (5 bases). V lost 0 bases, J lost 2 bases, and 12 bases lay in between. The CDR3 runs to 16 residues. Looked up from germline, CDR1 is MNHEY and CDR2 is SMNVEV (reference sequence). The CDR3 sequence: CASSLSGLAPTDTQYF. For the CDR3, the DNA is TGTGCCAGCAGTTTATCCGGACTGGCTCCCACAGATACGCAGTATTTT.

The rearrangement uses TRBV29-1 and TRBJ2-3; possibly TRBD1 for D (5 bases). Germline lookup yields CDR1 SQVTM and CDR2 ANQGSEA. The V end lost 6 bases, the J end lost 1 base, and 14 bases lay between the germline ends. The length of the CDR3 is 14 residues. As DNA, the CDR3 is TGCAGCGTCCTCAAGGTGGGGCGCACAGATACGCAGTATTTT. Its translation is CSVLKVGRTDTQYF.

V gene TRBV11-2 combines with J gene TRBJ2-5; possible D gene TRBD1, 6 bases. V was trimmed by 1 base and J by 2 bases, leaving 14 bases between them. Per the germline V gene, CDR1 is SGHAT and CDR2 is FQNNGV. The CDR3 extends over 16 amino acids. In DNA form, the CDR3 reads TGTGCCAGCAGCTTAGGGGGCAGGGGCGTTCAAGAGACCCAGTACTTC. It is translated as CASSLGGRGVQETQYF.

This chain uses TRBV7-9 with TRBJ2-7, with 7 bases fitting TRBD2. This CDR3 is 15 amino acids long. J was trimmed by 1 base and V by 1 base; bases with no gene match: 4. Germline CDR1 and CDR2: SEHNR and FQNEAQ (reference sequence). CDR3 in amino acids: CASSLVKRGSYEQYF. In nucleotides, the CDR3 is TGTGCCAGCAGCTTAGTCAAGCGGGGATCCTACGAGCAGTACTTC.

The V call is TRBV5-1, the J call TRBJ2-7; 14 bases match TRBD2. V shed 0 bases, J shed 2 bases, and the junction held 4 bases outside the gene matches. Germline CDR1 is SGHRS and CDR2 is YFSETQ. The CDR3 consists of 17 residues. CDR3 protein: CASSLGLAGGKAYEQYF. Here the CDR3 DNA reads TGCGCCAGCAGCTTGGGACTAGCGGGAGGGAAGGCCTACGAGCAGTACTTC. The full variable domain, its missing parts supplied by reference TRBV5-1 and TRBJ2-7, is KAGVTQTPRYLIKTRGQQVTLSCSPISGHRSVSWYQQTPGQGLQFLFEYFSETQRNKGNFPGRFSGRQFSNSRSEMNVSTLELGDSALYLCASSLGLAGGKAYEQYFGPGTRLTVT.

This chain connects TRBV25-1 to TRBJ1-4, with 8 nucleotides matching TRBD1. From germline, CDR1 is MGHDK and CDR2 SYGVNS. This CDR3 region has 13 residues. Trimming took 5 bases from V and 6 from J; bases not matched to a gene: 2. CDR3 residues: CASSMDRDEKLFF. CDR3 nucleotides: TGTGCCAGCAGTATGGACAGGGATGAAAAACTGTTTTTT.

The chain recombines TRBV19 with TRBJ1-5; tentatively, D is TRBD1 (5 bases). The CDR3 runs to 13 residues. Germline V gives CDR1 LNHDA, CDR2 SQIVND (reference sequence). With 5 bases removed from V and 7 bases from J, the gap between germline ends came to 12 bases. Here the CDR3 reads CASSLGGRQPQHF. CDR3 coding DNA: TGTGCCAGTAGTTTGGGGGGAAGGCAGCCCCAGCATTTT. The entire variable domain, with the rest obtained from reference TRBV19 and TRBJ1-5, is as follows: DGGITQSPKYLFRKEGQNVTLSCEQNLNHDAMYWYRQDPGQGLRLIYYSQIVNDFQKGDIAEGYSVSREKKESFPLTVTSAQKNPTAFYLCASSLGGRQPQHFGDGTRLSIL.

The chain is built from TRBV2 and TRBJ2-7; 9 bases line up with TRBD1. Germline V gives CDR1 SNHLY, CDR2 FYNNEI. V trimming: 7 bases; J trimming: 3 bases; junction bases outside the gene matches: 10. The CDR3 spans 15 residues. CDR3 sequence reads: CASTEDGTGFYEQYF. The CDR3 DNA sequence: TGTGCCAGCACCGAAGATGGGACAGGGTTCTACGAGCAGTACTTC.

Written as DNA, the CDR3 is TGCAGCGCCTGGGGCCTCAGACGCTTTTCATACGCAGATACGCAGTATTTT. Residues: CSAWGLRRFSYADTQYF. The chain recombines TRBV29-1 with TRBJ2-3; the D gene is possibly TRBD1 (5 bases). There are 17 residues in the CDR3. V lost 7 bases and J 4 bases, leaving 27 bases between the germline ends. Germline V gene data show CDR1 as SQVTM and CDR2 as ANQGSEA.

The CDR3 bases are TGTGCCAGCAGCTTCTCGGGAGGGTCCTACAATGAGCAGTTCTTC. It translates to CASSFSGGSYNEQFF. This chain links TRBV7-2 with TRBJ2-1, with 8 bases matching TRBD2. From germline, CDR1 is SGHTA and CDR2 FQGNSA. CDR3 length: 15 amino acids. V was clipped by 3 bases and J by 1 base; unmatched bases: 2.

In its sample, this clone was seen a few times. This chain links TRBV6-5 with TRBJ2-2; weak D call: TRBD1 (6 bases). V shed 7 bases and J shed 4 bases, with 10 bases lying between them. Germline CDR1 reads MNHEY; CDR2 reads SVGAGI. This CDR3 is built from 13 residues. The CDR3 sequence: CASTDSPTGELFF. CDR3 sequence (DNA): TGTGCCAGCACGGACAGCCCCACCGGGGAGCTGTTTTTT.

The chain recombines TRBV6-1 with TRBJ2-2; 10 bases are shared with TRBD2. Germline V gene sequence: CDR1 MNHNS, CDR2 SASEGT. After removal of 6 bases from V and 5 bases from J, the junction contained 3 bases not matched to a gene. The CDR3 totals 14 residues. The CDR3 loop is CASRSSGRTGELFF. The CDR3 region has the DNA TGTGCCAGCAGAAGTAGCGGGAGGACCGGGGAGCTGTTTTTT.

This rearrangement joins TRBV28 to TRBJ2-7, with 13 bases matching TRBD2. CDR1 is MDHEN and CDR2 is SYDVKM in the germline V gene. Germline trimming cut 3 bases from V and 4 bases from J; bases unmatched to any gene: 9. The CDR3 is made up of 17 amino acids. CDR3 nucleotide sequence: TGTGCCAGCAGTTTGCCACCTGGACTAGCGGGAGTATACGAGCAGTACTTC. Residues: CASSLPPGLAGVYEQYF.

This chain links TRBV7-9 with TRBJ2-2, with 7 bases lining up with TRBD2. This CDR3 has 17 amino acids. Per germline, CDR1 SEHNR and CDR2 FQNEAQ (reference sequence). The trim removed 5 bases at V and 0 bases at J, leaving 9 bases unmatched. The CDR3 DNA sequence: TGTGCCAGCAGCCCTAGCGGCCTAGCGGCGAACACCGGGGAGCTGTTTTTT. This gives the protein CASSPSGLAANTGELFF.

The V gene is TRBV7-8, the J gene TRBJ2-7; D ambiguous. V gave up 1 base and J gave up 2 bases, with 12 bases separating them. The CDR3 is made up of 15 amino acids. The V gene's germline CDR1 is SGHVS and CDR2 FQNEAQ. The CDR3 spells CASSLEMAQTYEQYF. The CDR3 nucleotides read TGTGCCAGCAGCTTAGAAATGGCTCAAACCTACGAGCAGTACTTC.

This clone was observed a single time. The J gene is TRBJ2-5, the V gene TRBV5-6, with a tentative D call TRBD2 (6 bases). Germline lookup yields CDR1 SGHDT and CDR2 YYEEEE. With 3 bases removed from V and 8 bases from J, the gap between germline ends came to 8 bases. The CDR3 runs 11 residues. This CDR3 is CASSSGATQYF. The CDR3 region has the DNA TGTGCCAGCAGCTCGGGAGCTACCCAGTACTTC.

The rearrangement links TRBV29-1 to TRBJ2-1; D not resolved. V dropped 7 bases and J dropped 5 bases, with 12 bases sitting between them. The CDR3 covers 12 residues. Germline lookup yields CDR1 SQVTM and CDR2 ANQGSEA. This CDR3 reads CSAYDDNNEQFF. Written as DNA, the CDR3 is TGCAGCGCCTACGACGACAACAATGAGCAGTTCTTC.

This chain uses TRBV27 with TRBJ2-2; 11 nucleotides match TRBD1. This CDR3 is 15 amino acids long. Trimming removed 5 bases from V and 10 bases from J; junction bases left unmatched: 9. Germline V lookup: CDR1 MNHEY, CDR2 SMNVEV (reference sequence). CDR3 sequence: CASSPDGQGAEELFF. The CDR3 DNA reads as TGTGCCAGCAGTCCCGACGGACAGGGGGCAGAGGAGCTGTTTTTT.

The chain uses TRBV9 and TRBJ2-3; 7 positions agree with TRBD1. There are 16 residues in the CDR3. Germline CDR1 reads SGDLS; CDR2 reads YYNGEE. V dropped 0 bases and J dropped 2; count of bases not matched to a gene: 6. Written as DNA, the CDR3 is TGTGCCAGCAGCGTAGGCTCGGGACAGTACACAGATACGCAGTATTTT. Translating it yields CASSVGSGQYTDTQYF.

The V call is TRBV6-1, the J call TRBJ2-2; 8 bases are a match to TRBD1. The V and J ends lost 1 base and 3 bases, in that order; junction bases with no gene match: 7. The CDR3 has 17 amino acids. CDR1 is MNHNS and CDR2 is SASEGT in the germline V gene. CDR3 sequence reads: CASSEGRGRVYTGELFF. CDR3 DNA sequence: TGTGCCAGCAGTGAAGGCAGGGGGCGAGTCTACACCGGGGAGCTGTTTTTT.

The V call is TRBV9, the J call TRBJ2-7; D possibly corresponds to TRBD1 (6 bases). The V gene's germline CDR1 is SGDLS and CDR2 YYNGEE. The CDR3 length is 14 residues. Trimming stripped 4 bases from V and 2 bases from J, with 13 bases between. The CDR3 DNA reads TGTGCCAGCAGCCCGACAGGAACAGCCTACGAGCAGTACTTC. Its protein product is CASSPTGTAYEQYF.